This T cell receptor beta chain appears in the sequencing data of a study of blood T cell repertoires in COVID-19. Produced via immunoSEQ multiplex PCR; TCRdb's table is partial and in-frame only. The repertoire holds roughly 83,000 clones, with around 86% as singletons. The germline CDR1 and CDR2 sequences are KGHDR and SFDVKD. J was trimmed by 13 bases and V by 3 bases; bases with no gene match: 4. This CDR3 region has 11 residues. The clonotype comes from a man aged 45-60 years with active COVID-19. The J gene is TRBJ1-1, the V gene TRBV24-1; TRBD1 agrees at 7 bases. The sequenced sample consisted of peripheral blood. CDR3 sequence reads: CATSDGQADFF. In DNA form, the CDR3 reads TGTGCCACCAGTGATGGACAGGCGGATTTCTTT.